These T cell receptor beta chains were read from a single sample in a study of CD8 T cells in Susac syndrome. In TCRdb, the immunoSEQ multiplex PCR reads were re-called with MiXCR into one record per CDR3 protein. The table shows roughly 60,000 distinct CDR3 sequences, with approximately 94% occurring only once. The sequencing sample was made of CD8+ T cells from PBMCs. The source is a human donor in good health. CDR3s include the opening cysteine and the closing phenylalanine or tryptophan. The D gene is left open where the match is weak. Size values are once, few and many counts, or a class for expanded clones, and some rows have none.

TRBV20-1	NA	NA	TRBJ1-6	TGCAGTGCTAGAGATCTGAGACAGTATAATAATTCACCCCTCCACTTT	CSARDLRQYNNSPLHF
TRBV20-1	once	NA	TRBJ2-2	TGCAGTGCAACAGACCAGAACACCGGGGAGCTGTTTTTT	CSATDQNTGELFF
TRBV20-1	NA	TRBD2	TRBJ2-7	TGCAGTGCTAGGGGGACTAACGACTACGAGCAGTACTTC	CSARGTNDYEQYF
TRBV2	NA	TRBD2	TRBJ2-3	TGTGCCAGCAGTGGGGGACTAGCGACAGATACGCAGTATTTT	CASSGGLATDTQYF
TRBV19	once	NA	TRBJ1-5	TGTGCCAGTAGTATAGAGCCCAATCAGCCCCAGCATTTT	CASSIEPNQPQHF
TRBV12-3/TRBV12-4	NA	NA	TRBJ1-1	TGTGCCAGCAGGGGGGGGGCGATCACTGAAGCTTTCTTT	CASRGGAITEAFF
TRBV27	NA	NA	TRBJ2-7	TGTGCCAGCAGTTTTGATGGAGGACTCGAGCAGTACTTC	CASSFDGGLEQYF
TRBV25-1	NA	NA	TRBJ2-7	TGTGCCAGCAGCCCGCCGTTGACCTACGAGCAGTACTTC	CASSPPLTYEQYF
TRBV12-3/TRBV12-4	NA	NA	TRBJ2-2	TGTGCCAGCAGTAGCCCGGGCGGCACCGGGGAGCTGTTTTTT	CASSSPGGTGELFF
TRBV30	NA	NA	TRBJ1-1	TGTGCCTGTTTGGACAGAGGAGCCAACACTGAAGCTTTCTTT	CACLDRGANTEAFF
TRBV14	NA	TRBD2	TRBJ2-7	TGTGCCAGCAGCCAAAGGGGGCTAGCGGGGGGCTCCTACGAGCAGTACTTC	CASSQRGLAGGSYEQYF
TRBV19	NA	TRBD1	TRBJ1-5	TGTGCCAGTAGCCGGGACAGGGAGTTTCAGCCCCAGCATTTT	CASSRDREFQPQHF
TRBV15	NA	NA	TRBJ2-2	TGTGCCACCAGCAGCACCGGGGAGCTGTTTTTT	CATSSTGELFF
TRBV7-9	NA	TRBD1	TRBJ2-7	TGTGCCAGCAGCTTAGTCGGGACAGGGAGTGACAACGAGCAGTACTTC	CASSLVGTGSDNEQYF
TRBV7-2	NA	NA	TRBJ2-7	TGTGCCAGCAGCTTAGCGGCCGGGACTTCTCCCTACGAGCAGTACTTC	CASSLAAGTSPYEQYF
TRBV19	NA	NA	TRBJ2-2	TGTGCCAGTATAGAGATTCAGACCGGGGAGCTGTTTTTT	CASIEIQTGELFF
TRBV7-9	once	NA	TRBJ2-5	TGTGCCAGCAGCTTTCGTGCTGGAAATAATAGGGAGACCCAGTACTTC	CASSFRAGNNRETQYF
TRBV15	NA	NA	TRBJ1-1	TGTGCCACCAGCGGGGGCCTCATGAACACTGAAGCTTTCTTT	CATSGGLMNTEAFF
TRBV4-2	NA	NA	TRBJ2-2	TGTGCCAGCAGCCAAGCATCCGGGGGGGAGCTGTTTTTT	CASSQASGGELFF
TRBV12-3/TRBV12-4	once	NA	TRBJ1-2	TGTGCCAGCCAATACGGAGCTAACTATGGCTACACCTTC	CASQYGANYGYTF